The clone carrying this TCR beta chain was recorded once. Other DNA sequences in this sample translate to the same CDR3. Data came from immunoSEQ multiplex PCR; TCRdb stores just in-frame clones and leaves some out. The sample contains about 340,000 clones, about nine tenths of which appear only once. These data belong to a study of blood T cell repertoires in COVID-19. Study as a whole: Collection of acute and convalescent COVID-19 samples took place in the United States, Italy and Spain. The cDNA or gDNA used as material had been derived from T cells, B-cell-depleted T cells, or PBMCs.

A Seattle source enrolled patients during active infection and followed them longitudinally. CDR3 length equals 14 residues. CDR1 is PRHDT and CDR2 is FYEKMQ in the germline V gene (reference sequence). The J segment lost 5 bases and the V segment lost 4 bases, leaving 5 bases of the junction unmatched. The sample comprised peripheral blood. This chain connects TRBV13 to TRBJ1-1; 9 bases match TRBD1. The sequence was collected from a woman aged 70-85 years with COVID-19, enrolled during active disease. DNA of the CDR3: TGTGCCAGCAGCTCACAGGGGGCCGGGACTGAAGCTTTCTTT. Encoded protein: CASSSQGAGTEAFF.